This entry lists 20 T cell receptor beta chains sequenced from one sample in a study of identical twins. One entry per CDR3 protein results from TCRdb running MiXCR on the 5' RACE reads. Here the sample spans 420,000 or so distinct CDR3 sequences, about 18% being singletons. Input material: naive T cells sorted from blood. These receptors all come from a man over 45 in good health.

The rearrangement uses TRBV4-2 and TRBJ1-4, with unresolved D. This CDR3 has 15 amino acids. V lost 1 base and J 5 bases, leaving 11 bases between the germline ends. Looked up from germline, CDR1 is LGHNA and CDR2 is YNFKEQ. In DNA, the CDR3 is TGTGCCAGCAGCCAAGGAGGACTGGCGAATGAAAAACTGTTTTTT. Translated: CASSQGGLANEKLFF.

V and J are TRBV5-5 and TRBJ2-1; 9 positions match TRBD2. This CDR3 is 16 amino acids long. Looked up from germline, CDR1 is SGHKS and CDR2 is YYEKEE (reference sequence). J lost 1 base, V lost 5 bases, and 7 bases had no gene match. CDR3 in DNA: TGTGCCAGCAGTTGGGGGAGCGGGAGGTCCTACAATGAGCAGTTCTTC. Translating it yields CASSWGSGRSYNEQFF.

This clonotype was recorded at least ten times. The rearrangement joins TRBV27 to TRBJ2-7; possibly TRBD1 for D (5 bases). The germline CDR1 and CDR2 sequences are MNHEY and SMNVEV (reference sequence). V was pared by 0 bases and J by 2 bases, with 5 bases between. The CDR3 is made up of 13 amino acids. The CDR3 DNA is TGTGCCAGCAGTTTATCAGGGGCCTACGAGCAGTACTTC. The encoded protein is CASSLSGAYEQYF.

As DNA, the CDR3 is TGTGCCAGCAAAACAAGGAGACAGCCCCCGAGCACAGATACGCAGTATTTT. It specifies CASKTRRQPPSTDTQYF. The chain links TRBV6-1 to TRBJ2-3; D might be TRBD1 (5 bases). Trimming pared 7 bases from V and 0 bases from J, leaving 20 bases between. CDR1 is MNHNS, CDR2 SASEGT, per germline. CDR3 size: 17 residues.

The DNA for the CDR3 is TGTGCTAGTGGTTGGGAGTACAATGAGCAGTTCTTC. Its translation: CASGWEYNEQFF. The chain links TRBV12-5 to TRBJ2-1, with D possibly being TRBD2 (5 bases). The CDR3 runs to 12 residues. Germline CDR1 and CDR2: LGHNT and FRNRAP. Trimming left V 4 bases short and J 4 bases short, with 5 bases between.

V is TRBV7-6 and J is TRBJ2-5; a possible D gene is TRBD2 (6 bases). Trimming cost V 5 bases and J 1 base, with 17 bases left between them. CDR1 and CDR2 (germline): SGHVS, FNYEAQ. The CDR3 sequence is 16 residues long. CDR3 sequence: CASSPHWGVSQETQYF. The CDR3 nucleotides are TGTGCCAGCAGCCCCCATTGGGGGGTGTCCCAAGAGACCCAGTACTTC.

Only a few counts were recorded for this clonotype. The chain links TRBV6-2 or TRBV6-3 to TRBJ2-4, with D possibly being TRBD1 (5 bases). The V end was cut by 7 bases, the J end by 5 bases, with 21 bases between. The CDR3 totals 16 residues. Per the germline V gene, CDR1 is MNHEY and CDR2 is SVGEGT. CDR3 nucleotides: TGTGCCAGCACCACACCAGGGTTGGGGTCCCAAAACATTCAGTACTTC. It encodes CASTTPGLGSQNIQYF.

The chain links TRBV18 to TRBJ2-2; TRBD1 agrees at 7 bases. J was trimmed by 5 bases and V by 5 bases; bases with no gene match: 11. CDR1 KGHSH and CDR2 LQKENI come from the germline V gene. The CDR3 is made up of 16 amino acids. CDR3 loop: CASSVDRPPGTGELFF. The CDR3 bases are TGTGCCAGCTCAGTGGACAGGCCGCCCGGAACCGGGGAGCTGTTTTTT.

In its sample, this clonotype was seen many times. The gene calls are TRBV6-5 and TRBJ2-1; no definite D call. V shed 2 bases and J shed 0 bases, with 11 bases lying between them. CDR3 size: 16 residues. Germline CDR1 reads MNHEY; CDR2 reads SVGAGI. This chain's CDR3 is CASSYPPASSYNEQFF. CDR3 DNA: TGTGCCAGCAGTTACCCCCCGGCGAGCTCCTACAATGAGCAGTTCTTC.

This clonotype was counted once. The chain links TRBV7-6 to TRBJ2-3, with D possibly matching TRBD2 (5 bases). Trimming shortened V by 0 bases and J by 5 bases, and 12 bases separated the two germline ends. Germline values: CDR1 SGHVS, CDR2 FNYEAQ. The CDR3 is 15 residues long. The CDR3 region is CASSLAPFAGDTQYF. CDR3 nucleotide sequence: TGTGCCAGCAGCTTAGCCCCGTTTGCGGGAGATACGCAGTATTTT.

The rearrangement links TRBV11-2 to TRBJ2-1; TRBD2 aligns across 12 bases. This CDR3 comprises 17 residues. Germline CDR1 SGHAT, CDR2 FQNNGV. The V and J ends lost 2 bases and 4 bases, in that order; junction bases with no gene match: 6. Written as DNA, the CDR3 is TGTGCCAGCAGCTTACGGGCTAGCGGGGGGGCGTACAATGAGCAGTTCTTC. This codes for CASSLRASGGAYNEQFF.

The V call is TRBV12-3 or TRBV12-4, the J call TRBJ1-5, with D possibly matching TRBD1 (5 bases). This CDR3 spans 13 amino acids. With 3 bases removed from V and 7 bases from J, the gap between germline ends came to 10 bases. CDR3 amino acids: CASSFQGRQPQHF. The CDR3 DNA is TGTGCCAGCAGTTTTCAGGGACGACAGCCCCAGCATTTT.

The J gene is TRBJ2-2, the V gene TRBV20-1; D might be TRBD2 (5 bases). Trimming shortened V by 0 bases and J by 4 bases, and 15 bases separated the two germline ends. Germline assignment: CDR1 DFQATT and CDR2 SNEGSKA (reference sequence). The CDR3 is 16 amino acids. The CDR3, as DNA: TGCAGTGCTAGAGATCCCAGAGGGTTCGGCACCGGGGAGCTGTTTTTT. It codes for CSARDPRGFGTGELFF.

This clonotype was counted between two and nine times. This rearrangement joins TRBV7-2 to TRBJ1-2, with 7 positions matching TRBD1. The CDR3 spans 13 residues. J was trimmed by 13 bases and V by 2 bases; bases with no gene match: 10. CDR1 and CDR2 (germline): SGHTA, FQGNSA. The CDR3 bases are TGTGCCAGCAGCTTACCGACAGGGACGCTGCCCACCTTC. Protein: CASSLPTGTLPTF.

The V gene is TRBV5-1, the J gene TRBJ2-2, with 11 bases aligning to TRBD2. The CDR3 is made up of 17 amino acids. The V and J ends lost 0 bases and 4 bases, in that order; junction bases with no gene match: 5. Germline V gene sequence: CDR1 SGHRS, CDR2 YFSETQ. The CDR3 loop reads CASSLEGTSGFTGELFF. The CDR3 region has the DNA TGCGCCAGCAGCTTGGAGGGGACTAGCGGATTCACCGGGGAGCTGTTTTTT.

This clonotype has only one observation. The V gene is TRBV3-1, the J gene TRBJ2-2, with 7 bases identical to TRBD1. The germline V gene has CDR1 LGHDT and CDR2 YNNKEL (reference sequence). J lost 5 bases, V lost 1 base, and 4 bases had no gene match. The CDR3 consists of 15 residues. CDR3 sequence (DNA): TGTGCCAGCAGCCAAGTTGACAGGGAAACCGGGGAGCTGTTTTTT. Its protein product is CASSQVDRETGELFF.

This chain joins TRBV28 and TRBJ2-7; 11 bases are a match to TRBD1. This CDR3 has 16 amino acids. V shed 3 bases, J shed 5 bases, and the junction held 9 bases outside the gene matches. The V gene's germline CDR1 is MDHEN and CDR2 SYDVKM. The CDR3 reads CASSLMGQGGPHEQYF. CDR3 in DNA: TGTGCCAGCAGTTTGATGGGACAGGGGGGACCGCACGAGCAGTACTTC.

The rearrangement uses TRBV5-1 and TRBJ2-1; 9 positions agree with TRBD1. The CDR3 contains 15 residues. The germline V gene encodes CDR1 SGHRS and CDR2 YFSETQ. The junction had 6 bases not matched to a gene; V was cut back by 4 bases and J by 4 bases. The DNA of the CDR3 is TGCGCCAGCAGCCCGGCGGGACAGGGTTACAATGAGCAGTTCTTC. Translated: CASSPAGQGYNEQFF.

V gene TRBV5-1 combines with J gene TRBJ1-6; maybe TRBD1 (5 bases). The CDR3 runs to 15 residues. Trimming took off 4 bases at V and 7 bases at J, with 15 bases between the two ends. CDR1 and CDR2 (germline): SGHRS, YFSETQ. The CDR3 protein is CASSVRDSANSPLHF. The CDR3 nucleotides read TGCGCCAGCAGCGTACGGGACTCAGCGAATTCACCCCTCCACTTT.

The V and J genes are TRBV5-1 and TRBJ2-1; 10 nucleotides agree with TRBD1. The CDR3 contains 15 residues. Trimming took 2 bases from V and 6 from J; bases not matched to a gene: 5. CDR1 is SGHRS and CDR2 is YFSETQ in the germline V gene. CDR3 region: CASSLSGTGVNEQFF. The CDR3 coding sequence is TGCGCCAGCAGCTTATCCGGGACAGGGGTCAATGAGCAGTTCTTC.